This T cell receptor beta chain stems from a study of memory CD4+ T cells and cytomegalovirus serostatus (dated by TCRdb to the late 2010s). Some background on the complete study: The cohort comprised around 35 healthy Belgian adults, 9 CMV seropositive and some 25 CMV seronegative. CD4+ memory TCRbeta repertoires of a Belgian cohort with known cytomegalovirus serostatus were sequenced in order to replicate a published TCR-based CMV serostatus classifier. What the research found in general, with its limitations: Only CD4+CD45RO+ memory cells were sequenced, in contrast to the original study, in which naive and memory CD4+ and CD8+ populations were covered. Among the 150 to 200 previously reported CMV-associated TCRbeta sequences, 67 showed up in the CD4+ memory repertoires, with each one found in between one and five individuals. Results were interpreted as suggesting that the CMV-associated TCR signature is largely present in the CD4+ memory repertoire. A median bootstrapped AUC of roughly 0.94 with a 95% CI of 0.76-1.00 was achieved on the Belgian cohort by the original-framework classifier. For CMV serostatus prediction, a median bootstrapped AUC of approximately 0.95 was reached with the original framework, and a median bootstrapped AUC of about 0.9 was reached with a US-trained random forest.

The cysteine opens and the phenylalanine closes a CDR3 of 15 amino acids. The retained sequence is limited to the CDR3, 45 bases, with the frame set at the first base. Clipping removes 4 bases from V and 4 bases from J, with 9 as the unmatched junction base count. The germline V gene (reference sequence) specifies SGHKS as CDR1 and YYEKEE as CDR2. The Quick-DNA Microprep Kit was used to extract genomic DNA from the sorted cells. Amplification of TCRbeta DNA was done with the immunoSEQ hsTCRbeta kit, following the protocol from the manufacturer. An Illumina MiSeq instrument was used to sequence the TCRbeta libraries. In the source study's methods: Once out-of-frame sequences had been removed, a few million distinct TCRbeta sequences were left, which works out to an average of about 71,000 per individual. Each individual was scored by the count of roughly 160 previously reported CMV-associated TCRbeta sequences and the total productive distinct TCRbeta count. A beta-binomial model was reimplemented in Python, and random forests from scikit-learn, run with default parameters, were trained on data from the US cohort. Classifier performance on the Belgian cohort was summarized as median AUC with percentile confidence intervals over 10,000 bootstrap iterations. Imported from immuneACCESS, the table was reduced by TCRdb to in-frame sequences with V and J called. These copies leave out some clones; in studies compared against another copy, an unresolved V gene accounts for under half, and the cause of the remainder is not known. V, J and clone size were drawn from that table, and D and trimming were deduced from the DNA. The sample yields 50,000 to 55,000 clones; under 80% were counted once. The ten largest clonotypes hold about 0.77% of the sample.

Single viable CD3+CD4+CD8-CD45RO+ cells were sorted as memory CD4+ T cells on a FACSAria II. CMV serostatus was assessed using a Roche Elecsys assay, by which serum IgG against CMV pp150, pp28, p38 and p52 was detected. Following thawing, total CD4+ T cells were enriched through positive selection using CD4 magnetic microbeads. The samples came from a different study that was designed specifically to examine the CD4+ T cell memory repertoire. Peripheral blood mononuclear cells were isolated and cryopreserved according to standard operating procedures, and serum was kept at -80 degrees C. The staining used CD3-PerCP (BW264/56), CD4-APC (RPA-T4), CD45RO-PE (UCHT1) and CD8-Pacific Orange (3B5) antibodies, and Sytox blue was used to exclude non-viable cells. This clone showed up just a few times. Its antigen is still unknown. Base qualities are not recorded, but no much larger clone differs from it by a single base.

Sequenced sample: memory CD4+ T cells from blood. This receptor was identified in an adult in good health and CMV-seronegative. Here the chain combines TRBV5-5 and TRBJ1-2, with TRBD1 matching 8 junction bases. The CDR3 is CASSKGQGEGYGYTF. The DNA reads as follows: TGTGCCAGCAGCAAAGGACAGGGAGAGGGCTATGGCTACACCTTC.